This TCR beta chain was profiled in a study of identical twins. The CDR3 covers 13 residues. V lost 7 bases to trimming and J lost 4 bases, with 12 bases between them. This clonotype was detected ten times or more. TCRdb reanalysed the 5' RACE reads using MiXCR and keeps one entry per CDR3 protein. The table lists nearly 900,000 distinct CDR3 sequences, 12% of them singletons. The same data also contributed to another study, on yellow fever vaccine responses in identical twins.

This sequence joins TRBV12-3 or TRBV12-4 and TRBJ2-3; D possibly matches TRBD1 or TRBD2 (6 bases each). The sequenced material came from PBMCs. This TCR derives from a woman between 18 and 30 years old in good health. The CDR3: CASTGGAPDTQYF. The CDR3 nucleotides read TGTGCCAGCACCGGGGGCGCGCCAGATACGCAGTATTTT.